Below, 5 T cell receptor beta chains from the same sample are listed, as sequenced in a study of blood T cell repertoires in COVID-19. The data were produced by immunoSEQ multiplex PCR, yet TCRdb's version contains in-frame clones alone and is incomplete. This sample carries 130,000 to 150,000 clones, 75% to 85% of them seen once, and the ten largest clones take approximately 3.4%. The sample consisted of peripheral blood. All receptors derive from a man between 65 and 85 years old who had recovered from COVID-19.

This sequence joins TRBV15 and TRBJ2-7; TRBD2 agrees at 8 bases. This CDR3 is 15 amino acids long. Germline V gene sequence: CDR1 LNHNV, CDR2 YYDKDF (reference sequence). The J segment lost 3 bases and the V segment lost 7 bases, leaving 11 bases of the junction unmatched. The CDR3 loop is CATTQTSGAHYEQYF. The CDR3 DNA sequence: TGTGCCACCACCCAAACTAGCGGAGCTCACTACGAGCAGTACTTC.

The chain employs TRBV5-6 and TRBJ2-1; TRBD2 agrees at 7 bases. J lost 9 bases, V lost 2 bases, and 11 bases had no gene match. Germline V gene data show CDR1 as SGHDT and CDR2 as YYEEEE. The CDR3 is 15 residues long. The CDR3 sequence is CASSFRMTSLGEQFF. In DNA form, the CDR3 reads TGTGCCAGCAGCTTCAGAATGACTAGCTTAGGTGAGCAGTTCTTC.

This chain joins TRBV6-2 or TRBV6-3 and TRBJ1-6; 7 nucleotides agree with TRBD1. This CDR3 contains 20 residues. Germline trimming cut 3 bases from V and 0 bases from J; bases unmatched to any gene: 14. Germline V gene data show CDR1 as MNHEY and CDR2 as SVGEGT. The CDR3 nucleotides read TGTGCCAGCAGTTATAGACGCCTCGGGACAGACAGCTCCTATAATTCACCCCTCCACTTT. This encodes CASSYRRLGTDSSYNSPLHF.

The chain carries TRBV6-6 and TRBJ2-6; no definite D call. The ends were cut back, 6 bases at V and 1 base at J, with 10 bases in the middle. Germline values: CDR1 MNHNY, CDR2 SVGAGI (reference sequence). CDR3 length: 15 residues. Here the CDR3 reads CASSKTLSGANVLTF. CDR3 nucleotides: TGTGCCAGCAGCAAGACATTGTCTGGGGCCAACGTCCTGACTTTC.

As for this clone: Germline is not matched at one junction end, which may reflect a read error. The rearrangement joins TRBV2 to TRBJ2-3; D is unresolved. This CDR3 spans 13 amino acids. The germline V gene has CDR1 SNHLY and CDR2 FYNNEI. The CDR3 DNA reads as TGTGCCAGCAGTGAAGCGAGCAAAGATACGCAGTATTTT. Translating gives CASSEASKDTQYF.